The rows below give T cell receptor beta chains drawn from one sample of a study of T cell responses to AZD1222 COVID-19 vaccine. Some clones are missing from TCRdb's copy, which holds only in-frame ones; the method was immunoSEQ multiplex PCR. The sample comprises some 120,000 clones, more than 65% of which are singletons, and about 9.5% rests with the top ten. Sample: peripheral blood, taken on day 0 of AZD1222 vaccination. The receptors derive from an adult in good health. Both conserved end residues are part of each CDR3. Each record gives: V gene, J gene, clone size, D gene, CDR3 DNA, CDR3 protein. The D gene is left open where the match is weak. Clone size, where shown, is once, few, many, or a class for clones that have expanded.

TRBV12-3/TRBV12-4	TRBJ1-2	-	-	TGTGCCAGCAGTTTACGAGGACCCTATGGCTACACCTTC	CASSLRGPYGYTF
TRBV9	TRBJ1-4	once	-	TGTGCCAGCAGCGCCTCTGCAACTAATGAAAAACTGTTTTTT	CASSASATNEKLFF
TRBV19	TRBJ2-1	-	TRBD2	TGTGCCAGTACCAGGACTAGCGGGGGGAATGAGCAGTTCTTC	CASTRTSGGNEQFF
TRBV18	TRBJ1-2	once	TRBD1	TGTGCCAGCTCACCTATTTTTAGGGGGCCCACCTCAGGAGGCTACACCTTC	CASSPIFRGPTSGGYTF
TRBV23-1	TRBJ2-1	-	-	TGCGCCAGCAGTCAAAGCCGGCCGAGTGGCAATGAGCAGTTCTTC	CASSQSRPSGNEQFF
TRBV10-3	TRBJ1-5	-	TRBD1	TGTGCCATCAGTGAGTCGATGGTTCCAGGGGGCGTTCAGCCCCAGCATTTT	CAISESMVPGGVQPQHF
TRBV7-2	TRBJ2-1	-	-	TGTGCCAGCAGCTTAGATAGCGGCAACTACAATGAGCAGTTCTTC	CASSLDSGNYNEQFF
TRBV5-8	TRBJ1-4	-	-	TGTGCCAGCACCCGTAGGGGGGCCGGTAATGAAAAACTGTTTTTT	CASTRRGAGNEKLFF
TRBV13	TRBJ2-1	-	TRBD1	TGTGCCAGCAGCGGACAGGGGGCCCCCTCCTACAATGAGCAGTTCTTC	CASSGQGAPSYNEQFF
TRBV2	TRBJ1-4	-	-	TGTGCCAGCCTATATCAGGGGCGGGAAAAACTGTTTTTT	CASLYQGREKLFF
TRBV12-3/TRBV12-4	TRBJ2-5	-	-	TGTGCCAGCCTGAAAGGTAGCGGCGAGACCCAGTACTTC	CASLKGSGETQYF
TRBV3-1/TRBV3-2	TRBJ2-7	-	-	TGTGCCAGCAGCCAGACGGTAGCAAATCCCGAGCAGTACTTC	CASSQTVANPEQYF
TRBV19	TRBJ1-4	once	TRBD1	TGTGCCAGTAGTATACAGGGGGCGGAAGTAAAACTGTTTTTT	CASSIQGAEVKLFF
TRBV11-2	TRBJ1-1	-	-	TGTGCCAGCAGCCCGTGGGGGGGCACTGAAGCTTTCTTT	CASSPWGGTEAFF